Included here is one TCR beta chain sequence, with context. These data come from a study of blood T cell repertoires in COVID-19. Study overall: Samples came from the United States, Italy and Spain, spanning acute and convalescent COVID-19. T cells, B-cell-depleted T cells, or PBMCs supplied cDNA or gDNA.

The CDR3 consists of 14 residues. CDR1 is MGHDK and CDR2 is SYGVNS in the germline V gene. The J segment lost 5 bases and the V segment lost 4 bases, leaving 5 bases of the junction unmatched. Authors' methods: Reference gene primer amplification gave nucleated cell count estimates. TCRdb keeps only in-frame clones here, not all; method: immunoSEQ multiplex PCR. V and J calls and clone size are copied from that table; D and trimming were computed from the DNA. The sample lists almost 100,000 clones; approximately 89% were seen once. What was sequenced was peripheral blood. The chain links TRBV25-1 to TRBJ2-7; TRBD1 matches at 10 bases. The sequence came from a man in his fifties or sixties with acute or convalescent COVID-19. The CDR3 nucleotides are TGTGCCAGCAGTGCGGGACAGGGGATAAACGAGCAGTACTTC. This codes for CASSAGQGINEQYF.